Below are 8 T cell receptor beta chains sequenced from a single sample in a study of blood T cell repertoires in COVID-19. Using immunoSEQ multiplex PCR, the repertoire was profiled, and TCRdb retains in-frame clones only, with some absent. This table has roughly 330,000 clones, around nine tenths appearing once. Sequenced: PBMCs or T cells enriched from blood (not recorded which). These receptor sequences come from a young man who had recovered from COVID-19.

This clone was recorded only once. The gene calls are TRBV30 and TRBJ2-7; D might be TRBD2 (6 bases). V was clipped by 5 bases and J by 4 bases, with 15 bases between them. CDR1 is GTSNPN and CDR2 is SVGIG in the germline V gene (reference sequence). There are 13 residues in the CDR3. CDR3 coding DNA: TGTGCCTGGGGCCGTGGGGCGGGGTACGAGCAGTACTTC. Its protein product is CAWGRGAGYEQYF. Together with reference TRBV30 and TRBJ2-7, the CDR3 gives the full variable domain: SQTIHQWPATLVQPVGSPLSLECTVEGTSNPNLYWYRQAAGRGLQLLFYSVGIGQISSEVPQNLSASRPQDRQFILSSKKLLLSDSGFYLCAWGRGAGYEQYFGPGTRLTVT.

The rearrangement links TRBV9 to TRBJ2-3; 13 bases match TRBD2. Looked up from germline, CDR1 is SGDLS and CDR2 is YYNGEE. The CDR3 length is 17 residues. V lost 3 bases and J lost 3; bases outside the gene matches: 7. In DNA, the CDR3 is TGTGCCAGCAGCGCCACTAGCGGGGGGGCGCGTACAGATACGCAGTATTTT. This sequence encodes CASSATSGGARTDTQYF. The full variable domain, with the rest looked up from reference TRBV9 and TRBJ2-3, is DSGVTQTPKHLITATGQRVTLRCSPRSGDLSVYWYQQSLDQGLQFLIQYYNGEERAKGNILERFSAQQFPDLHSELNLSSLELGDSALYFCASSATSGGARTDTQYFGPGTRLTVL.

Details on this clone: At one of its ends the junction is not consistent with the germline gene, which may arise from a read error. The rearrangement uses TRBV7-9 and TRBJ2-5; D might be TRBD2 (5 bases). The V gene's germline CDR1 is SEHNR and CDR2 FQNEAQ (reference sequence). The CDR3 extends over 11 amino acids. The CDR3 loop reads CASSLALAWNF. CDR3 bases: TGTGCCAGCAGCTTAGCGTTAGCGTGGAACTTC.

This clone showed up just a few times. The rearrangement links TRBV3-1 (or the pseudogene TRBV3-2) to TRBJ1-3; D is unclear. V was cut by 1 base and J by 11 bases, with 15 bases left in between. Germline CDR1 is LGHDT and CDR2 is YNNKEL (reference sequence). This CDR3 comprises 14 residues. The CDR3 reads CASSQASAKEAIYF. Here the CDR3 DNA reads TGTGCCAGCAGCCAAGCGTCAGCCAAAGAGGCCATATATTTT.

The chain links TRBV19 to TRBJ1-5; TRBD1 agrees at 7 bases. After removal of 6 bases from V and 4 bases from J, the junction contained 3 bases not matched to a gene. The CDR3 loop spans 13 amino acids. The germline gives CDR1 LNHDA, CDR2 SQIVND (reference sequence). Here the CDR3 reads CASSQDRNQPQHF. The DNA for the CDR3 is TGTGCCAGTAGCCAGGACAGGAATCAGCCCCAGCATTTT.

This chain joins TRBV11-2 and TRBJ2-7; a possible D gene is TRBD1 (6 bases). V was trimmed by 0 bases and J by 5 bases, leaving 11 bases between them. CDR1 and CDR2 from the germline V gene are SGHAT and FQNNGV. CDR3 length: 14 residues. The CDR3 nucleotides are TGTGCCAGCAGCTTAGACACAGGGTGGCACGAGCAGTACTTC. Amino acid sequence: CASSLDTGWHEQYF.

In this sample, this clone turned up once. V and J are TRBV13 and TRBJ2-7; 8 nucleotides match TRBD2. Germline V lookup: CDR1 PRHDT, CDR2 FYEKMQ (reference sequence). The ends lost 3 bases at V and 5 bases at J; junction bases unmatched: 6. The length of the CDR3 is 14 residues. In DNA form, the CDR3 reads TGTGCCAGCAGCTTCCGGGAGGGGGGCGACGAGCAGTACTTC. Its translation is CASSFREGGDEQYF.

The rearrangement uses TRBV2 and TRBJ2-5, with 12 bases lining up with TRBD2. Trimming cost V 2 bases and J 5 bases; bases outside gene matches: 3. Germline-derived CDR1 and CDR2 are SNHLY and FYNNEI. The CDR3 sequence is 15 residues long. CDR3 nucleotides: TGTGCCAGCAGTGAACTAGCGGGGGGGCGGGAGACCCAGTACTTC. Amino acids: CASSELAGGRETQYF.